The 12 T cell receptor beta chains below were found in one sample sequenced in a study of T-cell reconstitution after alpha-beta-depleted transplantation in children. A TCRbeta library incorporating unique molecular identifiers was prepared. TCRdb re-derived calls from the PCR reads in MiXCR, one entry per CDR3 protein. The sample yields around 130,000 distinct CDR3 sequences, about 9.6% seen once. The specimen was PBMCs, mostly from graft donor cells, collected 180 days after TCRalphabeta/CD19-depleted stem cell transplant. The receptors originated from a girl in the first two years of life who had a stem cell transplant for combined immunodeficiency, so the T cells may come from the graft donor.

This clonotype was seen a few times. DNA for the CDR3: TGCAGTCCCCGGCTTTCTAACTCCTACGAGCAGTACTTC. Protein: CSPRLSNSYEQYF. V is TRBV20-1 and J is TRBJ2-7; D call uncertain. There are 13 residues in the CDR3. The germline V and J ends were trimmed by 8 bases and 0 bases, with 14 bases remaining between them. Looked up from germline, CDR1 is DFQATT and CDR2 is SNEGSKA (reference sequence).

The DNA of the CDR3 is TGCGCCAGCAGCTTGAACCATAGGACAGTGCCCTCTGGGGCCAACGTCCTGACTTTC. The encoded protein is CASSLNHRTVPSGANVLTF. The chain couples TRBV5-1 to TRBJ2-6; TRBD1 is a possible D gene (6 bases). The CDR3 runs 19 residues. Trimming left V 1 base short and J 0 bases short, with 17 bases between. Germline lookup yields CDR1 SGHRS and CDR2 YFSETQ.

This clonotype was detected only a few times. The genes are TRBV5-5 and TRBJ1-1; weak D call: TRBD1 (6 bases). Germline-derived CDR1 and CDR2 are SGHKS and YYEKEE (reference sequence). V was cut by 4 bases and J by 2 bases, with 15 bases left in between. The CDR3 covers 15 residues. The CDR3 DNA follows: TGTGCCAGCAGCGGCACGACAGGAGTTAACACTGAAGCTTTCTTT. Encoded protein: CASSGTTGVNTEAFF. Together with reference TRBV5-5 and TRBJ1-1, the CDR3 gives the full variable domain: DAGVTQSPTHLIKTRGQQVTLRCSPISGHKSVSWYQQVLGQGPQFIFQYYEKEERGRGNFPDRFSARQFPNYSSELNVNALLLGDSALYLCASSGTTGVNTEAFFGQGTRLTVV.

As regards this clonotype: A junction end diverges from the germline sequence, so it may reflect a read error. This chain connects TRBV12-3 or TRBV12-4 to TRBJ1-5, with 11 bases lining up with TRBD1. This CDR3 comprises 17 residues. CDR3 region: CASSLWTGGADNRPQHF. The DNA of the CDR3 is TGTGCCAGCAGTTTATGGACAGGGGGCGCGGACAATCGGCCCCAGCATTTT.

In DNA form, the CDR3 reads TGTGCCAGCAGCCGTATCAATGAGCAGTTCTTC. Translated: CASSRINEQFF. The chain uses TRBV12-3 or TRBV12-4 and TRBJ2-1; the D is unclear. Between the trimmed V and J ends, which lost 6 bases and 6 bases, there was a span of 6 bases. This CDR3 contains 11 residues.

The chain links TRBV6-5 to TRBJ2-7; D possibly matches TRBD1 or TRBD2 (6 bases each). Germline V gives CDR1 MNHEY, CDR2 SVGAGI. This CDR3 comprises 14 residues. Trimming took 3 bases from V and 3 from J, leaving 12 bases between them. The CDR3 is CASSYSGAGYEQYF. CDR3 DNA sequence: TGTGCCAGCAGTTATTCGGGGGCCGGCTACGAGCAGTACTTC.

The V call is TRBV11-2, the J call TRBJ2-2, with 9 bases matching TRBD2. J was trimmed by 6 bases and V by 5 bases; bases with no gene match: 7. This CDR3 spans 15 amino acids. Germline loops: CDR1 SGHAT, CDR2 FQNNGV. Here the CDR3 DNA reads TGTGCCAGCAGCGGTAGCGGGAGTGTTTCCGGGGAGCTGTTTTTT. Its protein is CASSGSGSVSGELFF.

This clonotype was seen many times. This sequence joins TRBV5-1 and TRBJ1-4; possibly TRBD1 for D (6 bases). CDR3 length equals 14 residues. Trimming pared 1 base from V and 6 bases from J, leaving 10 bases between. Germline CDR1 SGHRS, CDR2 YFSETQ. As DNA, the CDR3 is TGCGCCAGCAGCTTGATGGCAGGGGATGAAAAACTGTTTTTT. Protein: CASSLMAGDEKLFF.

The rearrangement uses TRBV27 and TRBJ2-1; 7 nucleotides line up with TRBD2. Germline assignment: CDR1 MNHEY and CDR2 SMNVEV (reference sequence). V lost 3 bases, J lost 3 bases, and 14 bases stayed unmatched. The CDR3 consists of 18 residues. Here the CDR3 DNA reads TGTGCCAGCAGTTTTGGGCGTCGGGCTAGCGGCTTCTACAATGAGCAGTTCTTC. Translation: CASSFGRRASGFYNEQFF.

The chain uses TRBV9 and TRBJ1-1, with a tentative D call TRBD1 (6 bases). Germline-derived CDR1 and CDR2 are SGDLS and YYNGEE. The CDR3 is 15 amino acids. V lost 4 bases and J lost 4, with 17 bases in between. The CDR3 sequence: CASSPVGGSGTEAFF. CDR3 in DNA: TGTGCCAGCAGCCCCGTAGGGGGGTCGGGCACTGAAGCTTTCTTT.

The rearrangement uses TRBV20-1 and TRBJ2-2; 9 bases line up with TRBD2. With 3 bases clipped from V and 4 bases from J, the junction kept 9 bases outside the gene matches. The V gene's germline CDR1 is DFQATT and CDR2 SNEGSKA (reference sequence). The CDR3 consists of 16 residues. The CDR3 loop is CSARAPGLAGTGELFF. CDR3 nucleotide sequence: TGCAGTGCTAGGGCCCCGGGACTAGCAGGCACCGGGGAGCTGTTTTTT.

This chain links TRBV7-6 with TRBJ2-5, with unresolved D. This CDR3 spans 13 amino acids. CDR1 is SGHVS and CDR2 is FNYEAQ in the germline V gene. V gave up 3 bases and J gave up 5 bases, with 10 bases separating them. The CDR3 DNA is TGTGCCAGCAGCTTCGCAGGCCGGGAGACCCAGTACTTC. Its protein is CASSFAGRETQYF.